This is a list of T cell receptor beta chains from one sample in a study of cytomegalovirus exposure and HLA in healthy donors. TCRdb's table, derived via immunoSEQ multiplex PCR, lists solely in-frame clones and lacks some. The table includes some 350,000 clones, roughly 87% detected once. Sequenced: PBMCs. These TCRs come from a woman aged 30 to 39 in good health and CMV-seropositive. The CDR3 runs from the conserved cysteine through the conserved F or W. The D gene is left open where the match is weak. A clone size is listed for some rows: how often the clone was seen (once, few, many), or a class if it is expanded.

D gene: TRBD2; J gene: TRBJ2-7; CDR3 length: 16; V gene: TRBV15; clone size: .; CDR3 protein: CATSGAGDLGYYEQYF; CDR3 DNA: TGTGCCACCAGTGGAGCGGGAGACCTCGGTTATTACGAGCAGTACTTC
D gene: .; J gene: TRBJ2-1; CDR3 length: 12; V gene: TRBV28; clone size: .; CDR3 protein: CASSPSGNEQFF; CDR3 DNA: TGTGCCAGCAGTCCCTCGGGGAATGAGCAGTTCTTC
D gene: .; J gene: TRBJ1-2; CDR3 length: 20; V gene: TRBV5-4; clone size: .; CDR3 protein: CASSLLKGGTGALSTYGYTF; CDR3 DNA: TGTGCCAGCAGCTTGTTGAAGGGGGGGACTGGCGCTCTGTCTACCTATGGCTACACCTTC
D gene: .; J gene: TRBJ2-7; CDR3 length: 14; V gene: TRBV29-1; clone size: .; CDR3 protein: CSAKFDTGAYEQYF; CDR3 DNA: TGCAGCGCCAAGTTCGACACTGGGGCCTACGAGCAGTACTTC
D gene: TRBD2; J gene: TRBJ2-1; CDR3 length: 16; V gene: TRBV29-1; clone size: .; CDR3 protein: CSVDGLAGFSYNEQFF; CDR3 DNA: TGCAGCGTTGACGGACTAGCGGGATTTTCATACAATGAGCAGTTCTTC
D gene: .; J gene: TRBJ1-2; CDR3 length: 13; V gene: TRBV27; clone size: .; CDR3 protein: CASSLDGRWGYTF; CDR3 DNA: TGTGCCAGCAGTTTAGACGGTCGGTGGGGCTACACCTTC
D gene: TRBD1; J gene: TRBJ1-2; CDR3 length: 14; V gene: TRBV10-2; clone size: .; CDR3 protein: CASTGTTGAYGYTF; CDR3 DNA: TGCGCCAGCACCGGGACCACAGGGGCCTATGGCTACACCTTC
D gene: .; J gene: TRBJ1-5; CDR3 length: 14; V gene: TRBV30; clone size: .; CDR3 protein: CAWSVGTLNQPQHF; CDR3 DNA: TGTGCCTGGAGTGTCGGGACACTCAATCAGCCCCAGCATTTT
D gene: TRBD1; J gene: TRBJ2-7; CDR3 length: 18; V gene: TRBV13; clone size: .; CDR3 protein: CASSPLSGTGDLTYEQYF; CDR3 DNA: TGTGCCAGCAGCCCCCTAAGTGGGACAGGGGATCTCACGTACGAGCAGTACTTC
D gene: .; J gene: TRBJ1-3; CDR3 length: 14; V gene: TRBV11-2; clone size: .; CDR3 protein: CASSLVGFGNTIYF; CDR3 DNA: TGTGCCAGCAGCTTAGTGGGATTTGGAAACACCATATATTTT
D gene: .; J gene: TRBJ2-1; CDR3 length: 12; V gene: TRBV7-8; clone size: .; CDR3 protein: CASSLTSLEQFF; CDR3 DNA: TGTGCCAGCAGCCTTACTAGCCTTGAGCAGTTCTTC
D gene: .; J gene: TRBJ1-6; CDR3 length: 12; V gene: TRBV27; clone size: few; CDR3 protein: CASRDRNSPLHF; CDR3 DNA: TGTGCCAGCAGAGACCGTAATTCACCCCTCCACTTT
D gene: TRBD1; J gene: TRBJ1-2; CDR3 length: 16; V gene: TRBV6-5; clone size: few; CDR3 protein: CASSYVRTGGAYGYTF; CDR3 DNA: TGTGCCAGCAGTTACGTTCGGACAGGGGGCGCCTATGGCTACACCTTC
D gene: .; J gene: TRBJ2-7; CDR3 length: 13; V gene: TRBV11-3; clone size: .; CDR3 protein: CASSLGQHYEQYF; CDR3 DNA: TGTGCCAGCAGCCTCGGACAGCACTACGAGCAGTACTTC
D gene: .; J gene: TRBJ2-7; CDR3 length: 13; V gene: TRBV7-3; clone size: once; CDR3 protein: CASSLLGGNEQYF; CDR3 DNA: TGTGCCAGCAGCTTGCTGGGGGGCAACGAGCAGTACTTC
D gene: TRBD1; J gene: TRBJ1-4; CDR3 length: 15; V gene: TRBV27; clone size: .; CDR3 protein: CASRRGDRRNEKLFF; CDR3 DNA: TGTGCCAGCCGCAGGGGGGACAGGAGAAATGAAAAACTGTTTTTT
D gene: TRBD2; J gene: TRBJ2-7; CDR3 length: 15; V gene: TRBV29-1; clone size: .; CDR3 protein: CSVVPGLAGAYEQYF; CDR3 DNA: TGCAGCGTCGTACCGGGACTAGCGGGAGCCTACGAGCAGTACTTC
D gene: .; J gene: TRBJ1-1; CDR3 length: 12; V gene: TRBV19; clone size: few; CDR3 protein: CASRTGNTEAFF; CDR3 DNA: TGTGCCAGTAGGACAGGGAACACTGAAGCTTTCTTT
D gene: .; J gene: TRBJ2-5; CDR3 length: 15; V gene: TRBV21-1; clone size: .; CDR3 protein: CASSNDRRLLQTQYF; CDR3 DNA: TGTGCCAGCAGCAATGATCGGCGGTTGCTGCAGACCCAGTACTTC
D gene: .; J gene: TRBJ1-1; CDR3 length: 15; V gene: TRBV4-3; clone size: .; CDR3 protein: CASSQVWSGVTEAFF; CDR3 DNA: TGCGCCAGCAGCCAAGTATGGTCCGGGGTCACTGAAGCTTTCTTT
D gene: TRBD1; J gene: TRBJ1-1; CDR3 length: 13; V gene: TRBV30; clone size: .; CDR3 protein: CAWTPDRDTEAFF; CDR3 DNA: TGTGCCTGGACCCCGGACAGGGATACTGAAGCTTTCTTT
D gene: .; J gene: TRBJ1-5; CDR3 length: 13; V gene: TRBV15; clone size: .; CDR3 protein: CATRPKQGQPQHF; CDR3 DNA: TGTGCCACCAGGCCGAAACAGGGTCAGCCCCAGCATTTT
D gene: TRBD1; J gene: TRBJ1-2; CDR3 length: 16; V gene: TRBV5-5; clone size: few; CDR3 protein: CASSLGRGTGAYGYTF; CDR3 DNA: TGTGCCAGCAGCTTAGGCCGGGGGACAGGGGCCTATGGCTACACCTTC
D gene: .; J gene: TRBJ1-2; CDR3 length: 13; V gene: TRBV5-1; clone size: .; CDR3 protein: CASSLDRPYGYTF; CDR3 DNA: TGCGCCAGCAGCTTGGACAGGCCCTATGGCTACACCTTC
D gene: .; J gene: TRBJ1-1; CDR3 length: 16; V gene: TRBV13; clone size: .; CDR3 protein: CASSFGTSRANTEAFF; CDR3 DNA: TGTGCCAGCAGCTTTGGGACCTCTAGAGCGAACACTGAAGCTTTCTTT
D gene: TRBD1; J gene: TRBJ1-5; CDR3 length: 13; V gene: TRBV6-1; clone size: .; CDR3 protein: CAIQGAGNQPQHF; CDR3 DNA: TGTGCCATCCAGGGGGCAGGCAATCAGCCCCAGCATTTT
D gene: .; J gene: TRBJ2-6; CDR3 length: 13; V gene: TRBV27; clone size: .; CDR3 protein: CASRSSGANVLTF; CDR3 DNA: TGTGCCAGCAGGAGCTCTGGGGCCAACGTCCTGACTTTC
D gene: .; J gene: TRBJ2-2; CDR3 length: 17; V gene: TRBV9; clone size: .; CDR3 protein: CASSVAPGHTNTGELFF; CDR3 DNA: TGTGCCAGCAGCGTAGCTCCGGGACATACGAACACCGGGGAGCTGTTTTTT
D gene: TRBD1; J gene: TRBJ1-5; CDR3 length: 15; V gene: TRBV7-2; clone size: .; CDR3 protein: CASSLWRQGSQPQHF; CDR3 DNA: TGTGCCAGCAGCTTATGGAGACAGGGAAGTCAGCCCCAGCATTTT
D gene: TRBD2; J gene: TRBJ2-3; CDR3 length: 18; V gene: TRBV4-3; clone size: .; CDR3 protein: CASSQDSGLAGGTDTQYF; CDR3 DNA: TGCGCCAGCAGCCAAGATTCCGGACTAGCGGGGGGAACAGATACGCAGTATTTT
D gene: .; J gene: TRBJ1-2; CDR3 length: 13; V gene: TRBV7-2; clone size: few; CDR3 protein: CASSRDILGGYTF; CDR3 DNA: TGTGCCAGCAGCCGGGACATTCTAGGTGGCTACACCTTC
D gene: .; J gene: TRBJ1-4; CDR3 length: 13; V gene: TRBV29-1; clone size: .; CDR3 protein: CSVSGVSNEKLFF; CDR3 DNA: TGCAGCGTGTCAGGGGTCTCCAATGAAAAACTGTTTTTT
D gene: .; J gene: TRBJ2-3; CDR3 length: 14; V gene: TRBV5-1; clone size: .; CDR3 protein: CASSLETGTDTQYF; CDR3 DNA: TGCGCCAGCAGCTTGGAAACAGGGACAGATACGCAGTATTTT
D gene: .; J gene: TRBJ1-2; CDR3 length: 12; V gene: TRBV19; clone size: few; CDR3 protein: CASSLVNYGYTF; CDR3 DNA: TGTGCCAGTAGTCTAGTGAACTATGGCTACACCTTC
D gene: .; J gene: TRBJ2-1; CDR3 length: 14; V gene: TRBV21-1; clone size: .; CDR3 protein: CASSKANPSDEQFF; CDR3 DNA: TGTGCCAGCAGCAAAGCGAACCCGAGCGATGAGCAGTTCTTC
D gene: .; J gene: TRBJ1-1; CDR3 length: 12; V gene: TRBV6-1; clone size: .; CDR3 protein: CASMRGGTEAFF; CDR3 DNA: TGTGCCAGCATGCGGGGGGGCACTGAAGCTTTCTTT
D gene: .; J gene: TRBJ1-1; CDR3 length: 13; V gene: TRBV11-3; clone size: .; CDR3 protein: CASSLGPTGRAFF; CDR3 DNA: TGTGCCAGCAGCTTAGGTCCGACAGGCCGAGCTTTCTTT
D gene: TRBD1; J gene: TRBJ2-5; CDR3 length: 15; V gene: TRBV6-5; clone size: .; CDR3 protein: CASRLQRTGQETQYF; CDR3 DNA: TGTGCCAGCAGATTACAAAGGACAGGACAAGAGACCCAGTACTTC
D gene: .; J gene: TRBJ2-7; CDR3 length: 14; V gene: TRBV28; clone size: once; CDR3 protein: CASRRGLAPYEQYF; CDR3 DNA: TGTGCCAGCAGGAGAGGGCTAGCCCCTTACGAGCAGTACTTC
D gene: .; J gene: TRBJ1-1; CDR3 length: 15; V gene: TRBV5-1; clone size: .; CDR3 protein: CASSDQTGPNTEAFF; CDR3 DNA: TGCGCCAGCAGCGACCAAACAGGGCCGAACACTGAAGCTTTCTTT
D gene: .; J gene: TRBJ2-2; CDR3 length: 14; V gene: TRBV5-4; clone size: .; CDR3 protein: CASSVQGLHGELFF; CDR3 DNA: TGTGCCAGCAGCGTACAGGGCTTACACGGGGAGCTGTTTTTT
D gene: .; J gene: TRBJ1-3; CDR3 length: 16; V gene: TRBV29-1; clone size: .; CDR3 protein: CSVSHRSQGSGNTIYF; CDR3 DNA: TGCAGCGTCTCCCACCGATCGCAGGGCTCTGGAAACACCATATATTTT
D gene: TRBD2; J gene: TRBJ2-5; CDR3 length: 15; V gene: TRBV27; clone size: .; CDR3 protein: CASSLWSGSGETQYF; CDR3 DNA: TGTGCCAGCAGTTTATGGAGCGGGAGCGGGGAGACCCAGTACTTC
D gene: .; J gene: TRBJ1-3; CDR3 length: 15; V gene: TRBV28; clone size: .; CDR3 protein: CASSSTVLSGNTIYF; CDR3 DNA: TGTGCCAGCAGCTCGACAGTCCTCTCTGGAAACACCATATATTTT
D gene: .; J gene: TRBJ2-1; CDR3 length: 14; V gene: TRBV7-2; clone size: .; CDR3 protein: CASSLAVGQNEQFF; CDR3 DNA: TGTGCCAGCAGCTTAGCTGTAGGGCAGAATGAGCAGTTCTTC
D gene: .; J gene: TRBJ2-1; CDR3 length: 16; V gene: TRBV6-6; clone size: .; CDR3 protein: CASSQRAGRLHNEQFF; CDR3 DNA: TGTGCCAGCAGCCAACGGGCAGGGAGGCTCCACAATGAGCAGTTCTTC
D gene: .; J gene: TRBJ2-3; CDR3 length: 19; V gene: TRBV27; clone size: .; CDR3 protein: CASSAGPRMDRTPQDTQYF; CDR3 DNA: TGTGCCAGCAGTGCAGGCCCCAGGATGGACAGAACCCCACAAGATACGCAGTATTTT
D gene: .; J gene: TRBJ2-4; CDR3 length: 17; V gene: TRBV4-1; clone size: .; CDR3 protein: CASSQDLTGIAKNIQYF; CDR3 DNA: TGCGCCAGCAGCCAAGATCTCACAGGGATAGCCAAAAACATTCAGTACTTC
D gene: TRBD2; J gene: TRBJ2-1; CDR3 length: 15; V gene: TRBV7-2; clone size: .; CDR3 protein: CASSLGGTRLDEQFF; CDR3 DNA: TGTGCCAGCAGCTTAGGTGGGACTAGGCTCGATGAGCAGTTCTTC
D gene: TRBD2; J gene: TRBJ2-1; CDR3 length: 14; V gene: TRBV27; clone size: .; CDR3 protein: CASSFSGSYNEQFF; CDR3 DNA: TGTGCCAGCAGTTTTAGCGGGAGTTACAATGAGCAGTTCTTC
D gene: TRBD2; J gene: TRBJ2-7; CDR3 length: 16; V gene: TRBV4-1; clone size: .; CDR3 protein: CASSQDPASGTIKQYF; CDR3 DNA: TGCGCCAGCAGCCAAGATCCAGCTAGCGGGACGATCAAGCAGTACTTC
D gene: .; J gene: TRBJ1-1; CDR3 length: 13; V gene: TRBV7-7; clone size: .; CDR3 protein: CASSLALNTEAFF; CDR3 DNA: TGTGCCAGCAGCTTAGCCCTTAACACTGAAGCTTTCTTT
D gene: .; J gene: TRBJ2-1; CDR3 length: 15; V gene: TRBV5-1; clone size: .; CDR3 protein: CASSLVGRNHNEQFF; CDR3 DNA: TGCGCCAGCAGCTTGGTTGGTCGAAACCACAATGAGCAGTTCTTC
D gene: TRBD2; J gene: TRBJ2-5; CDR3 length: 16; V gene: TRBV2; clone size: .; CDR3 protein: CASSRTSGAARETQYF; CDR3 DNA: TGTGCCAGCAGTCGGACTAGCGGGGCTGCCAGGGAGACCCAGTACTTC
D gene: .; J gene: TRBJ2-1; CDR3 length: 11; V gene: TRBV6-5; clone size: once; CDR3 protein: CARDSYNEQFF; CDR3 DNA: TGTGCCAGGGACTCTTACAATGAGCAGTTCTTC
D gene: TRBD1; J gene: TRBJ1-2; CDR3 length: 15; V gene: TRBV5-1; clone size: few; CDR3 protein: CASSPGTGLDYGYTF; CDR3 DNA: TGCGCCAGCAGCCCCGGGACAGGGTTGGACTATGGCTACACCTTC
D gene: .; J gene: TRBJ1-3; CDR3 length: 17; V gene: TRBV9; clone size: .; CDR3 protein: CASSVDPGQNSGNTIYF; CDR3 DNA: TGTGCCAGCAGCGTAGATCCGGGACAAAACTCTGGAAACACCATATATTTT
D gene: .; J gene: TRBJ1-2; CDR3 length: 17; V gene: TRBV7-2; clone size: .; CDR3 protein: CASSSFTSRTANYGYTF; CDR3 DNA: TGTGCCAGCAGCTCATTTACATCTCGGACAGCTAACTATGGCTACACCTTC
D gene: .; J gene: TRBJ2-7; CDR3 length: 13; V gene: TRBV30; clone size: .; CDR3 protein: CAWSPVLSYEQYF; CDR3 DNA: TGTGCCTGGAGCCCGGTCCTCTCCTACGAGCAGTACTTC
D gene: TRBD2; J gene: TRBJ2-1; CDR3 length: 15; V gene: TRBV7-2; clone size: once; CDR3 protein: CASSLVAGAYNEQFF; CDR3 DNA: TGTGCCAGCAGCTTAGTTGCGGGAGCGTACAATGAGCAGTTCTTC